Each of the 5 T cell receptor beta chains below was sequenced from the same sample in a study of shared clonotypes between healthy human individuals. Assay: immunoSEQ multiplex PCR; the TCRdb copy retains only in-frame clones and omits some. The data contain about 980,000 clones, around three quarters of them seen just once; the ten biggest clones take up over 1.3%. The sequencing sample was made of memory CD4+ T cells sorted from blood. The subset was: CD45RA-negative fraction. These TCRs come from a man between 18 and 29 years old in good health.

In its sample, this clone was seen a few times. CDR3 protein: CAWRHRTDRGTEAFF. The CDR3 nucleotides are TGTGCCTGGAGGCACCGGACGGACCGAGGAACTGAAGCTTTCTTT. The chain has TRBV30 and TRBJ1-1; D is undetermined. V lost 3 bases to trimming and J lost 5 bases, with 19 bases between them. Germline CDR1 is GTSNPN and CDR2 is SVGIG (reference sequence). The CDR3 has 15 residues.

Here the CDR3 reads CASSQDNGRPYEQYF. The CDR3 bases are TGTGCCAGCAGCCAAGATAACGGCCGACCCTACGAGCAGTACTTC. This chain uses TRBV14 with TRBJ2-7; D unresolved. Germline CDR1 SGHDN, CDR2 FVKESK. V gave up 0 bases and J gave up 2 bases, with 11 bases separating them. The CDR3 totals 15 residues.

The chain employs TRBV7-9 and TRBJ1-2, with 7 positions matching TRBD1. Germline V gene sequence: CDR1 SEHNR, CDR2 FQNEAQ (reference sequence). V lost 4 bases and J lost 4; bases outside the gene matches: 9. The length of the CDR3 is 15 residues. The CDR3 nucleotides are TGTGCCAGCAGCTCCCGAATGCAGGGGGGCTATGGCTACACCTTC. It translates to CASSSRMQGGYGYTF.

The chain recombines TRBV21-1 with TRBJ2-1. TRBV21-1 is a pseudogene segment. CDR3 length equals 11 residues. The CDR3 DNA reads TGTGCCAGCAGATTGGGGGTTTTTCCGTTCTTC. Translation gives CASRLGVFPFF.

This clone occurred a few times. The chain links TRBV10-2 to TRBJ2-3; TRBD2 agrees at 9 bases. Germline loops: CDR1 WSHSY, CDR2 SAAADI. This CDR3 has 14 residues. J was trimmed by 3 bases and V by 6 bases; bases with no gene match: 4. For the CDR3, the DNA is TGCGCCAGCAGCCCAGCGGGAGGAACAGATACGCAGTATTTT. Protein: CASSPAGGTDTQYF.